This TCR beta chain was retrieved from a study of cytomegalovirus exposure and HLA in healthy donors. Whole-study findings and limits: Serostatus for CMV was the only available immune exposure information. Cytomegalovirus association was listed for around 180 TCR beta chains. From TCR beta sequences, most subjects' HLA-A and HLA-B alleles were reportedly predicted accurately.

13 Jbeta primers and 60 Vbeta primers were used for the PCR. Measured with immunoSEQ multiplex PCR; TCRdb has only the in-frame clones, and not every one. The table lists around 130,000 clones, roughly four fifths of them singletons. This clone was recorded once. The target antigen is unknown. Trimming removed 8 bases from V and 1 base from J, with 11 bases in between. CDR1 and CDR2 from the germline V gene are SQVTM and ANQGSEA. This CDR3 region has 12 residues. The chain is built from TRBV29-1 and TRBJ1-1; no clear D gene. The sequence derives from a man aged 25-45 years in good health and CMV-seronegative. Material: PBMCs. The chain's CDR3 is CSFSSGNTEAFF. The CDR3 DNA reads as TGCAGCTTTTCTAGCGGGAACACTGAAGCTTTCTTT.